This TCR beta chain is drawn from a study of metastatic and nonmetastatic thyroid tumors. CDR1 and CDR2 (germline): KGHSH, LQKENI. Trimming stripped 6 bases from V and 2 bases from J, with 12 bases between. The CDR3 consists of 14 residues. TCRdb called clones again from the PCR reads with MiXCR. There are more than 20,000 clones in the sample; around a third occur only once, and 22% lies in the top ten. Prior to thyroid surgery, none of the patients had received any treatment. Sequenced sample: blood. This chain joins TRBV18 and TRBJ2-3; tentatively, D is TRBD1 (6 bases). The receptor was isolated from a male donor with papillary thyroid cancer or a benign thyroid nodule (not recorded which). Some clones in this sample may be carry-over from other donors' samples. In nucleotides, the CDR3 is TGTGCCAGCTCTCACAGGGATCTCACAGATACGCAGTATTTT. It codes for CASSHRDLTDTQYF.